The clone carrying this T cell receptor (beta chain) was counted between two and nine times. The antigen is not known. Scientists made TCR beta libraries using quantitative 5'-RACE with molecular barcodes. TCRdb reprocessed the 5' RACE reads via MiXCR and lists one record per CDR3 protein. The data show 150,000 or so distinct CDR3 sequences, with roughly 12% seen just once and 25% to 35% held by the top ten. The data are from a study of CD8 T cells in ankylosing spondylitis. Overall study results and limits: Clones linked to disease, bearing a CD8+ phenotype, were relatively rare in peripheral blood. Typical of ankylosing spondylitis blood, it appeared, was a TCR beta motif of eight highly homologous variants. There was reportedly significant enrichment of clones that were disease-linked in matched ankylosing spondylitis synovial fluid.

V trimming: 0 bases; J trimming: 4 bases; junction bases outside the gene matches: 3. Germline CDR1 is SGDLS and CDR2 is YYNGEE. CDR3 length: 14 residues. This clonotype was sampled from a male donor with ankylosing spondylitis or in good health (not recorded which). The genes are TRBV9 and TRBJ1-2; 7 bases are a match to TRBD1. Material for sequencing was blood, either unsorted or a sorted T cell fraction (not recorded which). The CDR3 sequence: CASSVGTGPYGYTF. The DNA of the CDR3 is TGTGCCAGCAGCGTAGGGACAGGCCCCTATGGCTACACCTTC.